The T cell receptor beta chain described here comes from a study of post-analysis software for immune sequencing data (dated by TCRdb to 2015 to 2017). Broadly, across the study: Disease courses on record covered relapsing-remitting, secondary progressive and progressive-relapsing multiple sclerosis, though some patients had no subtype annotation. Patient repertoires were compared against ten to eleven previously published healthy control repertoires from donors aged 6 to 25 years. A subset of samples was prepared in parallel using single-end sample barcoding, then pooled and co-amplified after Illumina adapter ligation.

What the study reported, not specific to this receptor: Normalized Chao1 diversity was significantly lower in multiple sclerosis patients than controls, suggesting substantial peripheral T-cell clonal expansion. The control group was slightly older than the multiple sclerosis patient group. Strong co-clustering of samples prepared in the same batch was shown by direct clustering with F measure, prompting a batch-effect correction.

To demonstrate the VDJtools post-analysis software, TCR beta repertoires were profiled from the peripheral blood of 13 young patients with multiple sclerosis. Multiple sclerosis patients were children and adolescents aged about 6 to 17 years. On this clonotype itself: Its antigen is unknown. The sample holds no much larger clone one base away, and base qualities are not on file.

The library was built by means of PCR. Sequenced on an Illumina HiSeq 2500. Unique molecular identifiers were incorporated into TCR beta cDNA libraries to reduce PCR and sequencing biases. Roughly 0.5 million cDNA molecules were obtained per 1 to 10 million input T cells, so each molecule approximated one T cell. The patient libraries were prepared and sequenced using the same protocol as the earlier healthy control dataset. Within a given batch, samples were prepared together, multiplexed and sequenced on the same HiSeq lane. As for the authors' bioinformatics: Raw barcoded reads were processed with MIGEC, and single-read molecular identifier groups were discarded before consensus assembly and CDR3 extraction. VDJtools was used for post-analysis of the clonotype tables, with diversity normalized by down-sampling every dataset to the smallest sample size. Repertoire overlap clustering matched CDR3 amino acid but not nucleotide sequences to correct batch-related cross-sample contamination. TCRdb trimmed public reads at Q25 via fastp, called clones via MiXCR and kept in-frame beta chains. Each entry merges the rows of one CDR3 protein and shows their most common DNA and genes. TCRdb's processing, not the study's, gives the V and J calls here. This sample holds hundreds of thousands of distinct CDR3 sequences; roughly 27% were observed only once. Roughly 0.53% of the sample belongs to the ten largest clones.

This TCR was recovered from a girl aged 5-17 years with multiple sclerosis. Sequences were obtained from blood.

Here the CDR3 is given as CASSDPTGQDQETQYF. The nucleotides read TGTGCCAGCAGTGATCCAACGGGACAGGACCAAGAGACCCAGTACTTC. The sequence links TRBV2 to TRBJ2-5; TRBD1 lines up with 8 middle nucleotides. The CDR3 contains 16 residues, cysteine and phenylalanine counted. Only CDR3 DNA remains: 48 bases, in frame from the first base. The germline V gene specifies SNHLY as CDR1 and FYNNEI as CDR2. V is trimmed back by 3 bases and J by 0 bases, and the junction contains 6 bases that no gene match accounts for.